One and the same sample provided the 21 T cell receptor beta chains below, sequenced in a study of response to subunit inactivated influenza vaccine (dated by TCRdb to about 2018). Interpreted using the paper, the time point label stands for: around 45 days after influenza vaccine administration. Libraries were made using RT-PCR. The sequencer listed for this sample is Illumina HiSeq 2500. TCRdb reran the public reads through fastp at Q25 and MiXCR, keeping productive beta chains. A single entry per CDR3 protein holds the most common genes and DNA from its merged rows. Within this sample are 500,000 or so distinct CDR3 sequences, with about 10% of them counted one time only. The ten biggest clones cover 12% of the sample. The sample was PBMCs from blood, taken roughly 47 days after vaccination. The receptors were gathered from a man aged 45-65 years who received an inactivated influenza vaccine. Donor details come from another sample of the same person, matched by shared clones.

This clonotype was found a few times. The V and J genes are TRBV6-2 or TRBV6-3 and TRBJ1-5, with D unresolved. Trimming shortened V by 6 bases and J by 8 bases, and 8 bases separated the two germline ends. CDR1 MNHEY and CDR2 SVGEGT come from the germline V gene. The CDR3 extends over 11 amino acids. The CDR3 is CASSYPEPQHF. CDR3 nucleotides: TGTGCCAGCAGCTACCCGGAGCCCCAGCATTTT.

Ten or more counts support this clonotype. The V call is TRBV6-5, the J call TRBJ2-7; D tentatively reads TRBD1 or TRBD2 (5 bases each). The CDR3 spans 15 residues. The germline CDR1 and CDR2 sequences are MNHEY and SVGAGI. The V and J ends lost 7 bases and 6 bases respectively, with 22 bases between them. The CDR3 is CASNSGTLLSSEQYF. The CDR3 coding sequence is TGTGCCAGCAATTCCGGGACCCTTCTCTCAAGCGAGCAGTACTTC.

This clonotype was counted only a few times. CDR3 nucleotides: TGTGCCAGCAGTTTAGCAGGGGGGGCGTATAGCAATCAGCCCCAGCATTTT. Residues: CASSLAGGAYSNQPQHF. The chain uses TRBV12-3 or TRBV12-4 and TRBJ1-5; D possibly corresponds to TRBD1 (6 bases). Trimming cost V 0 bases and J 0 bases, with 12 bases left between them. The CDR3 is 17 residues long.

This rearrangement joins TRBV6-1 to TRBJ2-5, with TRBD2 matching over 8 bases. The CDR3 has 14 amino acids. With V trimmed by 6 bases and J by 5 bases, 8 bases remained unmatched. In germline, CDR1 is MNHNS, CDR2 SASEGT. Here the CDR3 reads CASSDGGEGETQYF. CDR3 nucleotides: TGTGCCAGCAGCGACGGGGGGGAAGGGGAGACCCAGTACTTC.

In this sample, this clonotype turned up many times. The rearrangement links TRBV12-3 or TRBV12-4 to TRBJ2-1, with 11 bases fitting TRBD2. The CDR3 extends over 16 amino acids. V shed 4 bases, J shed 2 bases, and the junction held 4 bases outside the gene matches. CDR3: CASSSLAGVPYNEQFF. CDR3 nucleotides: TGTGCCAGCAGTTCACTAGCGGGGGTCCCCTACAATGAGCAGTTCTTC.

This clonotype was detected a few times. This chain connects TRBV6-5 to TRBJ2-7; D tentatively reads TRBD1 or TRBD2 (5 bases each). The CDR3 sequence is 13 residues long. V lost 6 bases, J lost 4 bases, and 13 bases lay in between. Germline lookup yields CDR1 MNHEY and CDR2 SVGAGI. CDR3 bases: TGTGCCAGCAGGTATGGGGGAACGTACGAGCAGTACTTC. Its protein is CASRYGGTYEQYF.

The CDR3 reads CSASPPSGVETQYF. The CDR3 bases are TGCAGTGCTTCCCCTCCTAGCGGGGTGGAGACCCAGTACTTC. The chain recombines TRBV20-1 with TRBJ2-5; 9 bases match TRBD2. Germline V gene lookup returns CDR1 DFQATT and CDR2 SNEGSKA (reference sequence). V lost 5 bases, J lost 5 bases, and 9 bases stayed unmatched. There are 14 residues in the CDR3.

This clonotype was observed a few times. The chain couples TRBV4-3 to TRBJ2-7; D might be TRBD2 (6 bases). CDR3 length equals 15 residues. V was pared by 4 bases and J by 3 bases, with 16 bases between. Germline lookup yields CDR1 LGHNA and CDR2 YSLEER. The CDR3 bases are TGCGCCAGCAGCCTTTCAAAGGAGGGGAACTACGAGCAGTACTTC. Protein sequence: CASSLSKEGNYEQYF.

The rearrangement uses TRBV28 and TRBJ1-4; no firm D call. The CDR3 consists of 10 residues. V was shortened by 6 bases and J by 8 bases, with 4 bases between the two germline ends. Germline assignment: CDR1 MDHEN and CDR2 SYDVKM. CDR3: CASSGEKLFF. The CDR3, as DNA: TGTGCCAGCAGCGGCGAAAAACTGTTTTTT.

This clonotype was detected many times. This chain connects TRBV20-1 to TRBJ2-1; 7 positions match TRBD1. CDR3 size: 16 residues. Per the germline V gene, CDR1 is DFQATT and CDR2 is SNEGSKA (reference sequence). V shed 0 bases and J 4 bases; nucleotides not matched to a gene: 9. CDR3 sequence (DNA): TGCAGTGCTAGAGATTTGGACAGGCCGCCTTACAATGAGCAGTTCTTC. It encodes CSARDLDRPPYNEQFF.

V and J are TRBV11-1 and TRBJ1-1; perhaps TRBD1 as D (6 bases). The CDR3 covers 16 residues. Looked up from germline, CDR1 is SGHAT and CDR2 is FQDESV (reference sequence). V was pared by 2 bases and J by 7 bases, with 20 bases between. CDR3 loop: CASSLFTGLRGGEAFF. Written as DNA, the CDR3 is TGTGCCAGCAGCTTATTCACAGGGTTAAGAGGTGGTGAAGCTTTCTTT.

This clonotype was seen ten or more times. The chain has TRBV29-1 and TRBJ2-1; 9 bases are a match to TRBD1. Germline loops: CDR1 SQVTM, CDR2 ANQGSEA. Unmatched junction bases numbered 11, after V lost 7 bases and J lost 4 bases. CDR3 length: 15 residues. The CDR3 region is CSAAYGTGNYNEQFF. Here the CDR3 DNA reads TGCAGCGCCGCGTACGGGACAGGGAATTACAATGAGCAGTTCTTC.

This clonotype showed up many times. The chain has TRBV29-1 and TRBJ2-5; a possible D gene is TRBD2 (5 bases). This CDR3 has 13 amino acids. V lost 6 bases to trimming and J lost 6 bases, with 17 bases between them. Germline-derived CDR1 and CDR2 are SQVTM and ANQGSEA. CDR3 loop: CSVPIGVAQTQYF. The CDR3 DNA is TGCAGCGTGCCAATCGGGGTCGCACAGACCCAGTACTTC. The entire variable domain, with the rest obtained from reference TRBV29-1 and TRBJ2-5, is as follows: SAVISQKPSRDICQRGTSLTIQCQVDSQVTMMFWYRQQPGQSLTLIATANQGSEATYESGFVIDKFPISRPNLTFSTLTVSNMSPEDSSIYLCSVPIGVAQTQYFGPGTRLLVL.

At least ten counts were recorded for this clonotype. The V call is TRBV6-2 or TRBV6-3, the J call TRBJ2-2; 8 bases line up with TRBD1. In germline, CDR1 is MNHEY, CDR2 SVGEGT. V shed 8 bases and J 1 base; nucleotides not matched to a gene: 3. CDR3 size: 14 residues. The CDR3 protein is CASDRGQNTGELFF. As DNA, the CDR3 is TGTGCCAGCGACAGGGGCCAGAACACCGGGGAGCTGTTTTTT.

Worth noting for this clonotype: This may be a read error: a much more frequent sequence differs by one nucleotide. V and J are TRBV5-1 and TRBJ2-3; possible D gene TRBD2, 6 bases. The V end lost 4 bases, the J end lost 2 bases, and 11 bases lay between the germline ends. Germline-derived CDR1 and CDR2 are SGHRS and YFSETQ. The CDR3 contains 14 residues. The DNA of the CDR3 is TGCGCCAGCAGCATGGGGGGTTACACAGATACGCAGTATTTT. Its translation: CASSMGGYTDTQYF. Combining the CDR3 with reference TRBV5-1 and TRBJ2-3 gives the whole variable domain KAGVTQTPRYLIKTRGQQVTLSCSPISGHRSVSWYQQTPGQGLQFLFEYFSETQRNKGNFPGRFSGRQFSNSRSEMNVSTLELGDSALYLCASSMGGYTDTQYFGPGTRLTVL.

CDR3 in DNA: TGTGCCAGCAGCCCGAAGGAGCTAGCGGTCACAGATACGCAGTATTTT. As protein: CASSPKELAVTDTQYF. The chain employs TRBV4-2 and TRBJ2-3, with 7 bases identical to TRBD2. This CDR3 spans 16 amino acids. The germline V gene encodes CDR1 LGHNA and CDR2 YNFKEQ. V dropped 4 bases and J dropped 2; count of bases not matched to a gene: 9.

As DNA, the CDR3 is TGCAGTGCTGGGGGGGGAATCGGGCGAGAGACCCAGTACTTC. This translates into CSAGGGIGRETQYF. The V and J genes are TRBV20-1 and TRBJ2-5, with 7 positions matching TRBD2. CDR1 is DFQATT, CDR2 SNEGSKA, per germline (reference sequence). The CDR3 extends over 14 amino acids. The trim removed 5 bases at V and 4 bases at J, leaving 10 bases unmatched.

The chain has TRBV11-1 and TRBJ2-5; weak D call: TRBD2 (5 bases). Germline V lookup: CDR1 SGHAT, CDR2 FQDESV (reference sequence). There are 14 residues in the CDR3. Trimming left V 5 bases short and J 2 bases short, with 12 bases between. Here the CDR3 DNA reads TGTGCCAGCAGCGTGACTCCGGGACAAGAGACCCAGTACTTC. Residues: CASSVTPGQETQYF.

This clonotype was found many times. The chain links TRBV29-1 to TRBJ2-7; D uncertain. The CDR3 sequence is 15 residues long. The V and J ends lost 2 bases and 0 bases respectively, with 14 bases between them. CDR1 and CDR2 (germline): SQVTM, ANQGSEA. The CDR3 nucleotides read TGCAGCGTTGAATTGCGGCAAAGGAGCTCCTACGAGCAGTACTTC. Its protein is CSVELRQRSSYEQYF.

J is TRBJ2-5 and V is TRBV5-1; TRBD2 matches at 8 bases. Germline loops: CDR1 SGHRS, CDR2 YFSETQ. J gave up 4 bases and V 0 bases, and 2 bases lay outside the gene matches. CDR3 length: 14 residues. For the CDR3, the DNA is TGCGCCAGCAGCTTGGGTAGCGGGATAGAGACCCAGTACTTC. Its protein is CASSLGSGIETQYF.

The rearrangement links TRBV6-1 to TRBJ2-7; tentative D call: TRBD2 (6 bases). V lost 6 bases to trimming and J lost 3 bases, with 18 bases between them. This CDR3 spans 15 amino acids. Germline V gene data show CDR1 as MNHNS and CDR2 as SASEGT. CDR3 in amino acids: CASRAVGTGVYEQYF. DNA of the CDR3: TGTGCCAGCAGGGCCGTTGGGACTGGGGTCTACGAGCAGTACTTC.